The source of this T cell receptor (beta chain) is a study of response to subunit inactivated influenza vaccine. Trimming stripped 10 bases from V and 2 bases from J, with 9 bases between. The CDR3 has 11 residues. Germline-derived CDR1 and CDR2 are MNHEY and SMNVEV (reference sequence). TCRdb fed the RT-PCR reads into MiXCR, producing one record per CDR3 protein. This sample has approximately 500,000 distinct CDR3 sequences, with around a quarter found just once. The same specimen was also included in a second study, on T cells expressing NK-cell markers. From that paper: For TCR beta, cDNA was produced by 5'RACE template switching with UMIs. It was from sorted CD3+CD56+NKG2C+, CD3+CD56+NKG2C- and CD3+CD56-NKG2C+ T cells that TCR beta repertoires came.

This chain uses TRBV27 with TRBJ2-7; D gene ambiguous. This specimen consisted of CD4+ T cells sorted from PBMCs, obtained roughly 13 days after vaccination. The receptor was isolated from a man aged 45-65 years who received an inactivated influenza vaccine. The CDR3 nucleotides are TGTGCCATAAATCGAGCCTACGAGCAGTACTTC. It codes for CAINRAYEQYF.